Presented here are 17 T cell receptor beta chains from one specimen sequenced in a study of blood T cell repertoires in COVID-19. TCRdb's table, derived via immunoSEQ multiplex PCR, lists solely in-frame clones and lacks some. The sample carries 450,000 or so clones, about 90% recorded once. Material for sequencing was PBMCs or T cells enriched from blood (not recorded which). The source is a man aged 18 to 35 who had recovered from COVID-19.

This chain's CDR3 is CASSEVQVAKNIQYF. The DNA for the CDR3 is TGTGCCAGCAGTGAAGTGCAGGTGGCTAAAAACATTCAGTACTTC. This sequence joins TRBV2 and TRBJ2-4, with unresolved D. The CDR3 consists of 15 residues. The germline V gene has CDR1 SNHLY and CDR2 FYNNEI. Trimming took off 1 base at V and 4 bases at J, with 11 bases between the two ends.

This clone was detected only once. The CDR3: CSLQGSEAFF. In DNA, the CDR3 is TGCAGTTTACAGGGTTCTGAAGCTTTCTTT. The rearrangement links TRBV20-1 to TRBJ1-1, with D perhaps TRBD1 (6 bases). The CDR3 runs to 10 residues. From germline, CDR1 is DFQATT and CDR2 SNEGSKA (reference sequence). With 8 bases removed from V and 6 bases from J, the gap between germline ends came to 10 bases.

The J gene is TRBJ1-4, the V gene TRBV28, with 7 bases aligning to TRBD1. The CDR3 spans 15 residues. The germline CDR1 and CDR2 sequences are MDHEN and SYDVKM. V shed 6 bases, J shed 7 bases, and the junction held 11 bases outside the gene matches. CDR3: CASRESGTVLEKLFF. The CDR3 region has the DNA TGTGCCAGCAGAGAATCCGGGACAGTGCTTGAAAAACTGTTTTTT.

The chain combines TRBV28 with TRBJ1-1; TRBD1 matches at 7 bases. V gave up 4 bases and J gave up 5 bases; unmatched junction bases: 4. The CDR3 consists of 13 residues. Per the germline V gene, CDR1 is MDHEN and CDR2 is SYDVKM. The CDR3 DNA sequence: TGTGCCAGCAGTTGGGAACAGGGGACTGAAGCTTTCTTT. Residues: CASSWEQGTEAFF.

The rearrangement joins TRBV5-6 to TRBJ1-2; D not resolved. Per germline, CDR1 SGHDT and CDR2 YYEEEE. This CDR3 is 15 amino acids long. Trimming removed 3 bases at V and 4 bases at J, with 16 bases between. The CDR3 sequence: CASSSSPTTGYGYTF. Here the CDR3 DNA reads TGTGCCAGCAGCTCCAGTCCAACCACGGGCTATGGCTACACCTTC.

The V and J genes are TRBV18 and TRBJ1-3; D perhaps matches TRBD1 (5 bases). The CDR3 contains 15 residues. With 8 bases removed from V and 1 base from J, the gap between germline ends came to 15 bases. Germline V gene data show CDR1 as KGHSH and CDR2 as LQKENI. The CDR3 protein is CASHKGAESGNTIYF. The CDR3, as DNA: TGTGCCAGCCATAAAGGGGCAGAGTCTGGAAACACCATATATTTT.

The chain joins TRBV27 to TRBJ1-5; TRBD1 matches 8 bases. The germline CDR1 and CDR2 sequences are MNHEY and SMNVEV (reference sequence). The V segment lost 6 bases and the J segment 3 bases; nucleotides outside the gene matches: 7. CDR3 size: 15 residues. This CDR3 reads CASSSGQVANQPQHF. The CDR3 nucleotides are TGTGCCAGCAGCTCGGGACAGGTCGCCAATCAGCCCCAGCATTTT.

CDR3 region: CASSSTGTQIEQYF. The DNA for the CDR3 is TGTGCCAGCAGTTCTACAGGGACCCAAATCGAGCAGTACTTC. The chain uses TRBV28 and TRBJ2-7; weak D call: TRBD1 (6 bases). Germline assignment: CDR1 MDHEN and CDR2 SYDVKM. This CDR3 has 14 amino acids. The V end lost 4 bases, the J end lost 6 bases, and 16 bases lay between the germline ends.

The CDR3 here is CASGLVTTQGGRGGYGYTF. CDR3 nucleotide sequence: TGTGCTAGTGGTTTGGTAACAACACAGGGCGGAAGGGGCGGCTATGGCTACACCTTC. V usage is TRBV12-5 and J usage is TRBJ1-2; D perhaps matches TRBD1 (6 bases). The CDR3 runs to 19 residues. Germline V gives CDR1 LGHNT, CDR2 FRNRAP. The ends were cut back, 0 bases at V and 4 bases at J, with 24 bases in the middle.

The rearrangement joins TRBV18 to TRBJ2-3; 11 nucleotides line up with TRBD2. The J segment lost 5 bases and the V segment lost 2 bases, leaving 9 bases of the junction unmatched. The CDR3 is 17 amino acids. Germline CDR1 reads KGHSH; CDR2 reads LQKENI. CDR3 loop: CASSPLSLAGGVDTQYF. Here the CDR3 DNA reads TGTGCCAGCTCACCATTAAGCCTAGCGGGAGGAGTAGATACGCAGTATTTT.

The chain employs TRBV10-2 and TRBJ1-3; D is undetermined. Germline V gene data show CDR1 as WSHSY and CDR2 as SAAADI. Trimming shortened V by 2 bases and J by 0 bases, and 5 bases separated the two germline ends. The CDR3 consists of 14 residues. The CDR3 DNA sequence: TGCGCCAGCAGTGAGGCAGGCTCTGGAAACACCATATATTTT. Translation gives CASSEAGSGNTIYF.

The genes are TRBV30 and TRBJ1-5, with TRBD1 matching 7 bases. This CDR3 region has 14 residues. Germline V CDR1 and CDR2: GTSNPN, SVGIG (reference sequence). Germline trimming cut 2 bases from V and 2 bases from J; bases unmatched to any gene: 3. The CDR3 sequence is CAWSHTGGNQPQHF. CDR3 DNA sequence: TGTGCCTGGAGTCACACAGGGGGCAATCAGCCCCAGCATTTT. Combining the CDR3 with reference TRBV30 and TRBJ1-5 gives the whole variable domain SQTIHQWPATLVQPVGSPLSLECTVEGTSNPNLYWYRQAAGRGLQLLFYSVGIGQISSEVPQNLSASRPQDRQFILSSKKLLLSDSGFYLCAWSHTGGNQPQHFGDGTRLSIL.

This chain links TRBV14 with TRBJ1-1; D gene unclear. Germline CDR1 is SGHDN and CDR2 is FVKESK. V dropped 4 bases and J dropped 2 bases, with 20 bases sitting between them. CDR3 length: 17 residues. CDR3: CASSPSETPFTNTEAFF. The CDR3 coding sequence is TGTGCCAGCAGCCCCTCCGAGACTCCATTCACAAACACTGAAGCTTTCTTT.

The chain links TRBV30 to TRBJ2-3; tentative D call: TRBD1 (5 bases). Trimming cost V 2 bases and J 0 bases, with 15 bases left between them. CDR1 and CDR2 from the germline V gene are GTSNPN and SVGIG (reference sequence). This CDR3 comprises 16 residues. As DNA, the CDR3 is TGTGCCTGGAGTAACCAGGGCAAGACTAGCACAGATACGCAGTATTTT. Protein sequence: CAWSNQGKTSTDTQYF.

The chain employs TRBV7-8 and TRBJ1-1; 7 bases align to TRBD1. Germline V gene lookup returns CDR1 SGHVS and CDR2 FQNEAQ. This CDR3 has 12 residues. Germline trimming cut 5 bases from V and 9 bases from J; bases unmatched to any gene: 6. The CDR3, as DNA: TGTGCCAGCAGCCGCCTGACAGGGAAAGCTTTCTTT. Translated: CASSRLTGKAFF.

This sequence joins TRBV11-2 and TRBJ2-5; TRBD2 aligns across 8 bases. The CDR3 is 16 amino acids. Germline trimming cut 4 bases from V and 4 bases from J; bases unmatched to any gene: 11. CDR1 SGHAT and CDR2 FQNNGV come from the germline V gene. CDR3 residues: CASSWGGSGMGETQYF. In nucleotides, the CDR3 is TGTGCCAGCAGCTGGGGTGGTAGCGGGATGGGAGAGACCCAGTACTTC.

This clone was seen more than once but under ten times. The chain uses TRBV7-9 and TRBJ2-1, with 7 bases aligning to TRBD2. This CDR3 is 15 amino acids long. V trimming: 4 bases; J trimming: 2 bases; junction bases outside the gene matches: 5. CDR1 is SEHNR, CDR2 FQNEAQ, per germline (reference sequence). The DNA of the CDR3 is TGTGCCAGCAGCTCCCCTGCGGGGGCCTACAATGAGCAGTTCTTC. Protein: CASSSPAGAYNEQFF.